This record covers a single T cell receptor (beta chain). Its antigen remains unidentified. Per-base quality was not reported, and no clone a single base away is much larger than it. The entry originates in a study of T cell changes during pregnancy in multiple sclerosis (dated by TCRdb to about 2019). Background for the entire study: In women with multiple sclerosis, the researchers looked at how the T cell repertoire shifted as pregnancy progressed.

Sequences GTSNPN (CDR1) and SVGIG (CDR2) are obtained from the germline V gene (reference sequence). There are 19 amino acids in the CDR3, from cysteine to phenylalanine inclusive. The only DNA kept is the CDR3, 57 bases in frame from the first base. Ends trimmed: V by 5 bases, J by 5 bases; bases unmatched to a gene: 18. Preparation of the library involved the immunoSEQ multiplex PCR assay. Imported from immuneACCESS, the table was reduced by TCRdb to in-frame sequences with V and J called. These copies leave out some clones; in studies compared against another copy, an unresolved V gene accounts for under half, and the cause of the remainder is not known. In all, the sample holds 50,000 to 60,000 clones, and approximately 90% of those were seen once. The top ten clonotypes cover 3% to 4% of the sample.

The receptor comes from a female donor in good health, enrolled as a control in a pregnancy study. The chain couples TRBV30 to TRBJ2-2; 12 bases in the junction line up with TRBD1. The source material was peripheral blood, sampled after pregnancy. CDR3 sequence: CAWDIKAGQGARLTGELFF. The DNA sequence is TGTGCCTGGGACATAAAAGCGGGACAGGGGGCGCGGTTGACCGGGGAGCTGTTTTTT.